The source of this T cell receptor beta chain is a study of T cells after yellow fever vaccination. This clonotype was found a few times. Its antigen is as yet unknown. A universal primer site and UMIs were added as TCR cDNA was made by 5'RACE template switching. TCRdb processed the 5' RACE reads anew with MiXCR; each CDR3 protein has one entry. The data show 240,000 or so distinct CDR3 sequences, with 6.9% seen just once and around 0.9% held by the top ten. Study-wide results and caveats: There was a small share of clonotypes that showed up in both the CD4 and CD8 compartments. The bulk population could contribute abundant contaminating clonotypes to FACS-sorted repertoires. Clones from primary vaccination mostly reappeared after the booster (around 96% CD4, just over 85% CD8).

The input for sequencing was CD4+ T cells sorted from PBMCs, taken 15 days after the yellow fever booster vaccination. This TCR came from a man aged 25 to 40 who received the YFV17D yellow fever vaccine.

CDR3 amino acids: CASSLEPAGGEGNQPQHF. Here the CDR3 DNA reads TGTGCCAGCAGCTTGGAGCCCGCAGGGGGCGAGGGCAATCAGCCCCAGCATTTT. This chain links TRBV5-5 with TRBJ1-5, with TRBD1 matching over 8 bases. The CDR3 covers 18 residues. V shed 0 bases, J shed 2 bases, and the junction held 10 bases outside the gene matches. Germline V gene sequence: CDR1 SGHKS, CDR2 YYEKEE (reference sequence).